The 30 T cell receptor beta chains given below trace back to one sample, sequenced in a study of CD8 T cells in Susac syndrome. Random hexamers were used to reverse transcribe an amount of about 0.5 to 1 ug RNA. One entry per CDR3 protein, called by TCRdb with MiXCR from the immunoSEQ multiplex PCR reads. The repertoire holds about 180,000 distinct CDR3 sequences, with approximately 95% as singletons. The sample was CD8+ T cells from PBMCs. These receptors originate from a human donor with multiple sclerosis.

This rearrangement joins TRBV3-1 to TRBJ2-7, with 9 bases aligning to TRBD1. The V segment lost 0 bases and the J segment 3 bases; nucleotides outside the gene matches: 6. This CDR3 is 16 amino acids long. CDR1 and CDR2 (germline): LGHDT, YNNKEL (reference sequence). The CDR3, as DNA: TGTGCCAGCAGCCAAGATTCGGGGACAGGGTTCTACGAGCAGTACTTC. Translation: CASSQDSGTGFYEQYF.

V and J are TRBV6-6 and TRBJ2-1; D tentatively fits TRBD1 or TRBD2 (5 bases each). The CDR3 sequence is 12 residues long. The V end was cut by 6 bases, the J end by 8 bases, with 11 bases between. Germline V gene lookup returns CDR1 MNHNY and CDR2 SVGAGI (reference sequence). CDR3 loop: CASRTRGDEQFF. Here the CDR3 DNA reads TGTGCCAGCAGGACGAGGGGCGATGAGCAGTTCTTC.

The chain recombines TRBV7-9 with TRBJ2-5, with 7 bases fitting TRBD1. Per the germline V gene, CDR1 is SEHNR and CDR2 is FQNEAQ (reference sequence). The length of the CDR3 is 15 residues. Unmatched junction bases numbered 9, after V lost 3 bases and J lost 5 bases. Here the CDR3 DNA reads TGTGCCAGCAGCTTTGCCCAGGGGGAGTTGGAGACCCAGTACTTC. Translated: CASSFAQGELETQYF.

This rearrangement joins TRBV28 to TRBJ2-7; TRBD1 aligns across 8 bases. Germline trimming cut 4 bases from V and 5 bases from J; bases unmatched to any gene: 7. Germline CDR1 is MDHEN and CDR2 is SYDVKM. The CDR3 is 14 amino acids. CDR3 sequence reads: CASSYPGGLNEQYF. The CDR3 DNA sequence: TGTGCCAGCAGTTATCCAGGGGGCTTAAACGAGCAGTACTTC.

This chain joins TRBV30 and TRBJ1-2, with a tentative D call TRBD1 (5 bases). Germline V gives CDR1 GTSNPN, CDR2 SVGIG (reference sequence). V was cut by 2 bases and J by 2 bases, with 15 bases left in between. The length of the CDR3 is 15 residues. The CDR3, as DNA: TGTGCCTGGAGTTCAGGGTGGGGTCCCAACTATGGCTACACCTTC. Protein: CAWSSGWGPNYGYTF.

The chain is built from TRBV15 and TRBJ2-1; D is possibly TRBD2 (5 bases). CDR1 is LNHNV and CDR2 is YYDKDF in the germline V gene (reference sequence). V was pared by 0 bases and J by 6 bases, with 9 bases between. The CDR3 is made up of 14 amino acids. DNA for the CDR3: TGTGCCACCAGCAGAGATCGGGGTTTCAATGAGCAGTTCTTC. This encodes CATSRDRGFNEQFF.

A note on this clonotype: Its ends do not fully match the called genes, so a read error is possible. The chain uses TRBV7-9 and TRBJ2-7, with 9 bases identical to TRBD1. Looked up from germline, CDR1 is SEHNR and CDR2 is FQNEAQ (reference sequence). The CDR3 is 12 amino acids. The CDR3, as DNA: TGTGCCAGCAGCTTAGGTACAGGGGACAGGGCTTTC. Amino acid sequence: CASSLGTGDRAF.

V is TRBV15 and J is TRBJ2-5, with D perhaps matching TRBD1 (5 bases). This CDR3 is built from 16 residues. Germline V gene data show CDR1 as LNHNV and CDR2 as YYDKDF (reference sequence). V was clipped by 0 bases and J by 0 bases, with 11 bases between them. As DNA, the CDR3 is TGTGCCACCAGCAGAGAACGCGACAGCAACCAAGAGACCCAGTACTTC. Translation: CATSRERDSNQETQYF.

Written as DNA, the CDR3 is TGCAGTGCTAGGGTGGACGGGGAGCTGTTTTTT. It encodes CSARVDGELFF. The V and J genes are TRBV20-1 and TRBJ2-2; D call uncertain. This CDR3 is built from 11 residues. The V end was cut by 3 bases, the J end by 7 bases, with 6 bases between. Germline CDR1 reads DFQATT; CDR2 reads SNEGSKA (reference sequence).

This CDR3 is CASRGTSGENIQYF. The CDR3, as DNA: TGTGCCAGCAGAGGGACTAGCGGGGAAAACATTCAGTACTTC. This sequence joins TRBV2 and TRBJ2-4; TRBD2 agrees at 13 bases. The CDR3 has 14 amino acids. V gave up 6 bases and J gave up 5 bases; unmatched junction bases: 1. Germline CDR1 and CDR2: SNHLY and FYNNEI.

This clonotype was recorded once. CDR3 sequence (DNA): TGTGCCAGCATCCGGGGGGGGATTCGGAGGAGGAATGAGCAGTTCTTC. Encoded protein: CASIRGGIRRRNEQFF. The chain recombines TRBV6-1 with TRBJ2-1; 8 positions match TRBD2. This CDR3 contains 16 residues. The V gene's germline CDR1 is MNHNS and CDR2 SASEGT. Unmatched junction bases numbered 15, after V lost 7 bases and J lost 7 bases.

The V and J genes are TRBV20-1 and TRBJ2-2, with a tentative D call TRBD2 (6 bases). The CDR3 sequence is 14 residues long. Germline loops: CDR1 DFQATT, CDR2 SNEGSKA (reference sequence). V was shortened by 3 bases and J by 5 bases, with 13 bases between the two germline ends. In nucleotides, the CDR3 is TGCAGTGCTAGGGACGGGACTCGGACCGGGGAGCTGTTTTTT. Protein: CSARDGTRTGELFF.

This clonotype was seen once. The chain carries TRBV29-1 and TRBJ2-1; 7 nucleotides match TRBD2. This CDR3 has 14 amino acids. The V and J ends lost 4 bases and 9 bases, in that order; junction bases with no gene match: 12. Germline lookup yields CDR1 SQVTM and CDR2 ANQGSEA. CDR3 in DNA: TGCAGCGTTGTACGTGGGGCTAGCGGTATTGAGCAGTTCTTC. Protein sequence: CSVVRGASGIEQFF.

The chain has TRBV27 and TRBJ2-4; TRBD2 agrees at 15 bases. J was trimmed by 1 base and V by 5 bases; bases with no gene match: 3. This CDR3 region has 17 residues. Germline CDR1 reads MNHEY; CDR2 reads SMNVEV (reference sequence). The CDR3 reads CASSAGLAGGAKNIQYF. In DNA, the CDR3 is TGTGCCAGCAGTGCCGGACTAGCGGGAGGGGCCAAAAACATTCAGTACTTC.

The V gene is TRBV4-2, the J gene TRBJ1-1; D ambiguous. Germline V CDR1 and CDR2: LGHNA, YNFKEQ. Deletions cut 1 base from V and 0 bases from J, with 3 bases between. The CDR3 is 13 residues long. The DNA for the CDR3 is TGTGCCAGCAGCCAAGTCATGAACACTGAAGCTTTCTTT. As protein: CASSQVMNTEAFF.

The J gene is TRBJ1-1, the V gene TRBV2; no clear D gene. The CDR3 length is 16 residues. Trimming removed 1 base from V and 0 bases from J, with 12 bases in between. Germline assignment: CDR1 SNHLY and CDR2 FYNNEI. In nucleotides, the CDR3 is TGTGCCAGCAGTGAAGATGTAACAGACATGAACACTGAAGCTTTCTTT. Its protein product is CASSEDVTDMNTEAFF.

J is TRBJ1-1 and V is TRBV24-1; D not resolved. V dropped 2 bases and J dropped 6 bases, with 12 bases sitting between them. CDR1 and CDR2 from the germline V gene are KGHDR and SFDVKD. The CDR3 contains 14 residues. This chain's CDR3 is CATSDSWDGAEAFF. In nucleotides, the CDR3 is TGTGCCACCAGTGATTCATGGGATGGGGCTGAAGCTTTCTTT.

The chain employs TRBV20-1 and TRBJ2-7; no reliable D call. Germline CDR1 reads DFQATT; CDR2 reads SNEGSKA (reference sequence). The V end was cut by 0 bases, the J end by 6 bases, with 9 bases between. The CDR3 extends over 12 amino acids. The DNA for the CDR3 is TGCAGTGCTAGAGATCAACTTTCCGAGCAGTACTTC. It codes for CSARDQLSEQYF.

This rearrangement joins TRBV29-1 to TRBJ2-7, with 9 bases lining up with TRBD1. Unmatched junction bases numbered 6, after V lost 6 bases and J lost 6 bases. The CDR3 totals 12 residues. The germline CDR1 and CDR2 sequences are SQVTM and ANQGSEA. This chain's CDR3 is CSVVTGGFEQYF. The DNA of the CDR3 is TGCAGCGTCGTGACAGGGGGTTTCGAGCAGTACTTC.

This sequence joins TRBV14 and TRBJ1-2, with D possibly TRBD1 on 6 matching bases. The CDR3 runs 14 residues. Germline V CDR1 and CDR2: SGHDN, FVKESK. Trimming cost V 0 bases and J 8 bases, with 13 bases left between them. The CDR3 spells CASSQDFWGQGYTF. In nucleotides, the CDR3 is TGTGCCAGCAGCCAAGATTTCTGGGGGCAGGGCTACACCTTC.

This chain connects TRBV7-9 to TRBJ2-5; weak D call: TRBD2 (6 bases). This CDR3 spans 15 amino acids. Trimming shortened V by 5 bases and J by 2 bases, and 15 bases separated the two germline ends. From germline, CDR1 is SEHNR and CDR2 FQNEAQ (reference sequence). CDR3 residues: CASSLGRQLQETQYF. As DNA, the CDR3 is TGTGCCAGCAGCCTTGGGAGGCAACTTCAAGAGACCCAGTACTTC.

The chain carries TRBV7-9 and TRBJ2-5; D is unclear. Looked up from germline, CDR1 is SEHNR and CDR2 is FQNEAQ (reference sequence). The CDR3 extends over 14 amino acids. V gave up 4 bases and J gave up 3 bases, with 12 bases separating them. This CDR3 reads CASSYPRPEETQYF. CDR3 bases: TGTGCCAGCAGCTACCCCCGCCCCGAAGAGACCCAGTACTTC.

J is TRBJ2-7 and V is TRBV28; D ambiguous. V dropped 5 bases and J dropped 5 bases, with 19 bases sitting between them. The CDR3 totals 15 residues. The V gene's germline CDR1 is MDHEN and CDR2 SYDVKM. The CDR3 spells CASSDPTATFDEQYF. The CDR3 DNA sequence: TGTGCCAGCAGTGATCCGACGGCCACCTTTGACGAGCAGTACTTC.

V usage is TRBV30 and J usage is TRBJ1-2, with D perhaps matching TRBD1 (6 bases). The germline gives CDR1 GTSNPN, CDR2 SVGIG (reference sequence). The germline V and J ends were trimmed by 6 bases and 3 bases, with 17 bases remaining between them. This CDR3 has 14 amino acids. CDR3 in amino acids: CACHFWGLDYGYTF. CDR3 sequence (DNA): TGTGCCTGCCACTTCTGGGGGCTTGACTATGGCTACACCTTC.

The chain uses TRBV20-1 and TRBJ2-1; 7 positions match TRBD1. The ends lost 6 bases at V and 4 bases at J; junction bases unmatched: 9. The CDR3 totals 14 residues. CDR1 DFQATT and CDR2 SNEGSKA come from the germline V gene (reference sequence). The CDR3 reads CSAPPGQTYNEQFF. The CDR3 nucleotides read TGCAGTGCACCGCCGGGACAGACTTACAATGAGCAGTTCTTC.

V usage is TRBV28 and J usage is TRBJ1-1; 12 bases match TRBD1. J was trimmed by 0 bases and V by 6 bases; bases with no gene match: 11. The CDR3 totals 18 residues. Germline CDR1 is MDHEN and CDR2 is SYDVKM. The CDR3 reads CASRYPGGQGALNTEAFF. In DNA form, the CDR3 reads TGTGCCAGCAGGTACCCGGGGGGACAGGGGGCTTTGAACACTGAAGCTTTCTTT.

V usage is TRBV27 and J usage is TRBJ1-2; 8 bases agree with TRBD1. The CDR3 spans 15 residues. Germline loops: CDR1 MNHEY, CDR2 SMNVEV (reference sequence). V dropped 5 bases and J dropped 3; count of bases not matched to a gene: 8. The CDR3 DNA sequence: TGTGCCAGCAGTCCCCAGGGGGCACTCTACTATGGCTACACCTTC. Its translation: CASSPQGALYYGYTF.

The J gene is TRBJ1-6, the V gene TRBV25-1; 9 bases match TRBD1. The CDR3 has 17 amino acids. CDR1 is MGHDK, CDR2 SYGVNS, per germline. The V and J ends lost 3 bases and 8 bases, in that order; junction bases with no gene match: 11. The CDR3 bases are TGTGCCAGCAGTGACCCATTGGACAGGGGAGCAGATTCACCCCTCCACTTT. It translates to CASSDPLDRGADSPLHF.

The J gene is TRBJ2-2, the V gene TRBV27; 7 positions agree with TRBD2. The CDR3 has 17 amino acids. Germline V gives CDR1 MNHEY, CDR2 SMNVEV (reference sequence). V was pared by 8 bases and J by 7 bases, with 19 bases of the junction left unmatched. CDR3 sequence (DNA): TGTGCCAGCGCTCAACCGTCGGGAGCGGGACTGAGCGGGGAGCTGTTTTTT. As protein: CASAQPSGAGLSGELFF.

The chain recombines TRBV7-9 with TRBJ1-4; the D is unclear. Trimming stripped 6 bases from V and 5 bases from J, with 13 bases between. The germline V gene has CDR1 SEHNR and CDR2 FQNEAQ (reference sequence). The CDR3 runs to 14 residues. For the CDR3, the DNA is TGTGCCAGCAGTTCCGCTAGCCCCAATGAAAAACTGTTTTTT. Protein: CASSSASPNEKLFF.